Each of the 14 T cell receptor beta chains below was sequenced from the same sample in a study of cytomegalovirus exposure and HLA in healthy donors. Vbeta (60) and Jbeta (13) primers were used in the PCR. Produced via immunoSEQ multiplex PCR; TCRdb's table is partial and in-frame only. The sample holds 100,000 to 150,000 clones. The specimen was PBMCs. The receptor source for this set is a woman between 35 and 50 years old in good health and CMV-seropositive.

V gene TRBV6-6 combines with J gene TRBJ1-4; 7 bases are shared with TRBD1. The CDR3 is 13 amino acids. J gave up 6 bases and V 9 bases, and 7 bases lay outside the gene matches. CDR1 and CDR2 (germline): MNHNY, SVGAGI (reference sequence). The CDR3 protein is CASSAQGYEKLFF. In DNA, the CDR3 is TGTGCCAGTAGTGCACAGGGGTATGAAAAACTGTTTTTT.

The rearrangement links TRBV7-6 to TRBJ2-4; the match to TRBD2 covers 12 bases. V shed 5 bases, J shed 2 bases, and the junction held 7 bases outside the gene matches. Germline values: CDR1 SGHVS, CDR2 FNYEAQ. The CDR3 has 17 amino acids. CDR3 amino acids: CASSPWTSGATKNIQYF. The CDR3 DNA reads TGTGCCAGCAGCCCTTGGACTAGCGGGGCTACCAAAAACATTCAGTACTTC.

A remark on this clone: The junction departs from the called germline gene at one end, perhaps through a read error. The rearrangement uses TRBV7-2 and TRBJ1-1; the D gene is possibly TRBD1 (6 bases). Germline V lookup: CDR1 SGHTA, CDR2 FQGNSA. The CDR3 contains 16 residues. CDR3 in DNA: TGTGCCGGCAGCCCTAAGACGTGGGGGCAAGACACTGAAGCTTTCTTT. It specifies CAGSPKTWGQDTEAFF.

The rearrangement joins TRBV19 to TRBJ2-6; D ambiguous. Per germline, CDR1 LNHDA and CDR2 SQIVND (reference sequence). The CDR3 is made up of 15 amino acids. The V end lost 2 bases, the J end lost 1 base, and 6 bases lay between the germline ends. The CDR3 sequence is CASSITRSGANVLTF. The CDR3 bases are TGTGCCAGTAGTATAACGAGATCTGGGGCCAACGTCCTGACTTTC.

The chain combines TRBV2 with TRBJ2-5; 9 nucleotides match TRBD2. Losses at the gene ends were 9 bases for V and 5 bases for J; bases not matched to a gene: 7. Germline V gene lookup returns CDR1 SNHLY and CDR2 FYNNEI. The CDR3 extends over 13 amino acids. In DNA, the CDR3 is TGTGCCAGGATTAGCGGGAGTGGGGAGACCCAGTACTTC. It yields the protein CARISGSGETQYF. The full variable domain, its missing parts supplied by reference TRBV2 and TRBJ2-5, is EPEVTQTPSHQVTQMGQEVILRCVPISNHLYFYWYRQILGQKVEFLVSFYNNEISEKSEIFDDQFSVERPDGSNFTLKIRSTKLEDSAMYFCARISGSGETQYFGPGTRLLVL.

This rearrangement joins TRBV13 to TRBJ2-2; a weak D match, TRBD1 (6 bases). The ends were cut back, 5 bases at V and 4 bases at J, with 20 bases in the middle. The germline gives CDR1 PRHDT, CDR2 FYEKMQ (reference sequence). This CDR3 spans 17 amino acids. The chain's CDR3 is CASSTLTGRLGTGELFF. The DNA of the CDR3 is TGTGCCAGCAGCACACTTACAGGGCGTCTGGGCACCGGGGAGCTGTTTTTT.

The rearrangement uses TRBV5-1 and TRBJ1-5; D might be TRBD1 (6 bases). Germline V lookup: CDR1 SGHRS, CDR2 YFSETQ. This CDR3 is built from 15 residues. With 1 base removed from V and 2 bases from J, the gap between germline ends came to 10 bases. As DNA, the CDR3 is TGCGCCAGCAGCTTGATGGCAGGGGGCAATCAGCCCCAGCATTTT. Protein product: CASSLMAGGNQPQHF.

The chain couples TRBV19 to TRBJ1-5, with D perhaps matching TRBD1 (6 bases). CDR1 and CDR2 from the germline V gene are LNHDA and SQIVND (reference sequence). The CDR3 contains 13 residues. V was shortened by 5 bases and J by 6 bases, with 11 bases between the two germline ends. The DNA of the CDR3 is TGTGCCAGTAGTTGGGGGGGCTTTCAGCCCCAGCATTTT. Translation gives CASSWGGFQPQHF.

In DNA, the CDR3 is TGTGCCAGCTCACCCCGACAGGGCCTCTACGAGCAGTACTTC. Amino acid sequence: CASSPRQGLYEQYF. This chain uses TRBV18 with TRBJ2-7, with TRBD1 matching 7 bases. The J segment lost 3 bases and the V segment lost 3 bases, leaving 5 bases of the junction unmatched. The CDR3 totals 14 residues. Per the germline V gene, CDR1 is KGHSH and CDR2 is LQKENI.

The CDR3 DNA sequence: TGTGCCAGCAGCTTATTCGGGTCCTCTGGGGCCAACGTCCTGACTTTC. This codes for CASSLFGSSGANVLTF. The chain joins TRBV7-2 to TRBJ2-6; D is ambiguous. V lost 2 bases to trimming and J lost 0 bases, with 8 bases between them. CDR1 SGHTA and CDR2 FQGNSA come from the germline V gene. CDR3 length equals 16 residues.

J is TRBJ2-5 and V is TRBV5-1; TRBD1 aligns across 10 bases. There are 16 residues in the CDR3. With 4 bases clipped from V and 4 bases from J, the junction kept 10 bases outside the gene matches. Germline V gene lookup returns CDR1 SGHRS and CDR2 YFSETQ. The DNA of the CDR3 is TGCGCCAGCAGCCGAACGTCGGGACAGGGGCTAGAGACCCAGTACTTC. Its translation: CASSRTSGQGLETQYF.

The chain recombines TRBV28 with TRBJ2-7, with TRBD2 matching 8 bases. Germline V CDR1 and CDR2: MDHEN, SYDVKM. This CDR3 spans 15 amino acids. Trimming cost V 6 bases and J 0 bases; bases outside gene matches: 7. The CDR3 sequence: CASSRSSGPSYEQYF. DNA for the CDR3: TGTGCCAGCAGCCGCTCTAGCGGGCCCTCCTACGAGCAGTACTTC.

The chain couples TRBV19 to TRBJ2-2; D remains ambiguous. With 1 base removed from V and 4 bases from J, the gap between germline ends came to 4 bases. CDR1 is LNHDA, CDR2 SQIVND, per germline (reference sequence). There are 13 residues in the CDR3. CDR3 DNA: TGTGCCAGTAGTATAGGAGGCACCGGGGAGCTGTTTTTT. Encoded protein: CASSIGGTGELFF. The full variable domain, its missing parts supplied by reference TRBV19 and TRBJ2-2, is DGGITQSPKYLFRKEGQNVTLSCEQNLNHDAMYWYRQDPGQGLRLIYYSQIVNDFQKGDIAEGYSVSREKKESFPLTVTSAQKNPTAFYLCASSIGGTGELFFGEGSRLTVL.

This sequence joins TRBV19 and TRBJ2-5; maybe TRBD2 (6 bases). Near its end, the DNA agrees better with TRBJ2-7, so the J call may be wrong. The CDR3 spans 14 residues. The germline CDR1 and CDR2 sequences are LNHDA and SQIVND (reference sequence). CDR3 DNA: TGTGCCAGTAGTACCTTAGCGGACTCCTACGAGCAGTACTTC. Translation gives CASSTLADSYEQYF.